This TCR beta chain was obtained from a study of blood T cell repertoires in COVID-19. For the study at large: Sites across the United States, Italy and Spain contributed samples from acute and convalescent COVID-19.

Authors' processing steps: Reference gene primers were amplified, and this amplification served to estimate nucleated cell counts. Profiled with immunoSEQ multiplex PCR; TCRdb holds only in-frame clones, not every one. The V and J calls and clone size are taken from that table; D and trimming were inferred from the DNA. Of roughly 500,000 clones listed, around 85% were seen once; the top ten hold 3.2%. Germline values: CDR1 SGHDT, CDR2 YYEEEE. V lost 4 bases, J lost 10 bases, and 7 bases stayed unmatched. The CDR3 is made up of 13 amino acids. The genes are TRBV5-6 and TRBJ1-1; 10 bases align to TRBD1. Sample: peripheral blood. This receptor was taken from a human donor in a cohort sampled during active COVID-19. DNA of the CDR3: TGTGCCAGCAGCCCTCCGGGACAGGGGTTAGCTTTCTTT. Translated, it gives CASSPPGQGLAFF.